The 10 T cell receptor beta chains below were found in one sample sequenced in a study of preoperative IRX-2 immunotherapy in early breast cancer. Sequencing was performed with immunoSEQ multiplex PCR; in TCRdb, only in-frame clones are kept and a portion is missing. Among about 98,000 clones listed, about nine tenths were seen once. Described treatment: preoperative locoregional IRX-2 cytokine immunotherapy. The sample here was tumor tissue, taken after IRX-2 immunotherapy. The receptors were gathered from a human donor with breast cancer.

The chain links TRBV6-8 to TRBJ2-3, with 9 positions matching TRBD2. The CDR3 extends over 13 amino acids. V gave up 6 bases and J gave up 6 bases; unmatched junction bases: 4. Germline V gene data show CDR1 as MNHGY and CDR2 as SAAAGT. CDR3 amino acids: CASSQSGRDTQYF. DNA for the CDR3: TGTGCCAGCAGCCAAAGCGGGAGGGATACGCAGTATTTT.

The chain combines TRBV11-3 with TRBJ1-1; D possibly corresponds to TRBD1 (5 bases). This CDR3 contains 14 residues. With 3 bases removed from V and 1 base from J, the gap between germline ends came to 9 bases. Germline CDR1 and CDR2: SGHNT and YENEEA. The CDR3 region is CASSFGTSNTEAFF. CDR3 DNA: TGTGCCAGCAGCTTCGGGACCTCGAACACTGAAGCTTTCTTT.

A remark on this clone: Other DNA sequences of this sample code for an identical CDR3. The chain is built from TRBV28 and TRBJ2-7; D remains ambiguous. V was clipped by 6 bases and J by 2 bases, with 8 bases between them. CDR3 length equals 12 residues. Germline V lookup: CDR1 MDHEN, CDR2 SYDVKM. The CDR3 bases are TGTGCCAGCAGCCCCTCAGCCTACGAGCAGTACTTC. It specifies CASSPSAYEQYF.

The CDR3 DNA is TGTGCCAGCACTGGACTATACGAGCAGTACTTC. Translation: CASTGLYEQYF. The chain recombines TRBV12-5 with TRBJ2-7; weak D call: TRBD2 (6 bases). From germline, CDR1 is LGHNT and CDR2 FRNRAP. This CDR3 is built from 11 residues.

J is TRBJ1-5 and V is TRBV6-8; 9 bases are shared with TRBD1. The CDR3 runs 15 residues. Per the germline V gene, CDR1 is MNHGY and CDR2 is SAAAGT. V shed 10 bases, J shed 6 bases, and the junction held 13 bases outside the gene matches. CDR3 DNA sequence: TGTGCCACCCGCTACGGGACAGGGATTTCTCAGCCCCAGCATTTT. Translation: CATRYGTGISQPQHF.

The chain employs TRBV5-1 and TRBJ2-3; no firm D call. V gave up 0 bases and J gave up 2 bases, with 7 bases separating them. This CDR3 has 14 residues. Looked up from germline, CDR1 is SGHRS and CDR2 is YFSETQ. This CDR3 is CASSLVTITDTQYF. The CDR3 nucleotides are TGCGCCAGCAGCTTGGTTACTATCACAGATACGCAGTATTTT. Together with reference TRBV5-1 and TRBJ2-3, the CDR3 gives the full variable domain: KAGVTQTPRYLIKTRGQQVTLSCSPISGHRSVSWYQQTPGQGLQFLFEYFSETQRNKGNFPGRFSGRQFSNSRSEMNVSTLELGDSALYLCASSLVTITDTQYFGPGTRLTVL.

This chain connects TRBV6-7 to TRBJ1-2, with 7 bases fitting TRBD1. TRBV6-7 is annotated as an ORF whose role is uncertain. The CDR3 is 15 residues long. Trimming at V came to 5 bases and at J to 0 bases, leaving 6 bases not matched to a gene. This chain's CDR3 is CASSRQTGSNYGYTF. CDR3 nucleotide sequence: TGTGCCAGCAGTCGCCAGACAGGGTCTAACTATGGCTACACCTTC.

This sequence joins TRBV5-1 and TRBJ2-6, with 10 bases matching TRBD1. Germline V lookup: CDR1 SGHRS, CDR2 YFSETQ. This CDR3 comprises 16 residues. Trimming cost V 2 bases and J 4 bases; bases outside gene matches: 3. CDR3 sequence reads: CASSFGTGAGANVLTF. Written as DNA, the CDR3 is TGCGCCAGCAGCTTCGGGACAGGGGCCGGGGCCAACGTCCTGACTTTC.

The chain uses TRBV18 and TRBJ1-4; 10 bases map to TRBD1. The V segment lost 2 bases and the J segment 6 bases; nucleotides outside the gene matches: 3. CDR3 length: 15 amino acids. Per the germline V gene, CDR1 is KGHSH and CDR2 is LQKENI. The CDR3: CASSPRDRGDEKLFF. The CDR3 DNA follows: TGTGCCAGCTCACCAAGGGACAGGGGCGATGAAAAACTGTTTTTT.

The gene calls are TRBV5-1 and TRBJ2-5; TRBD2 aligns across 8 bases. This CDR3 has 16 residues. Germline CDR1 is SGHRS and CDR2 is YFSETQ. The ends lost 4 bases at V and 2 bases at J; junction bases unmatched: 10. The CDR3 bases are TGCGCCAGCAGCCCGGGGGCGGGGGGAGAACAAGAGACCCAGTACTTC. Amino acid sequence: CASSPGAGGEQETQYF.